Below are 12 T cell receptor beta chains sequenced from a single sample in a study of vaccination effects on CD4 cells after COVID-19. Antigen-specific CD4+ T cells expanded by the ViraFEST assay with viral peptide pools were then sequenced. Following culture for 9 to 11 days, CD4+ T cells were isolated. The healthy vaccine recipients, who had no prior SARS-CoV-2 infection, showed negative nucleocapsid antibodies. Which antigens these TCRs recognize remains unknown. The table came from immunoSEQ multiplex PCR; TCRdb's copy has only in-frame clones and leaves some out. The repertoire holds around 71,000 clones, around three quarters seen once, with roughly 4% in the top ten. Source: CD4+ T cells from PBMCs cultured with HCoV-OC43 spike peptides, taken before COVID-19 vaccination. Subset denoted: HCoV-OC43 spike overlapping peptide pool stimulation. The receptors were sampled from a human donor who received a COVID-19 vaccine.

This rearrangement joins TRBV19 to TRBJ1-1; 7 bases agree with TRBD1. V gave up 3 bases and J gave up 3 bases; unmatched junction bases: 7. Per germline, CDR1 LNHDA and CDR2 SQIVND (reference sequence). This CDR3 is built from 15 residues. The CDR3: CASSIFVTGDTEAFF. CDR3 sequence (DNA): TGTGCCAGTAGTATCTTCGTAACAGGGGACACTGAAGCTTTCTTT.

The chain employs TRBV7-6 and TRBJ1-5; 9 positions agree with TRBD1. From germline, CDR1 is SGHVS and CDR2 FNYEAQ. The J segment lost 0 bases and the V segment lost 5 bases, leaving 8 bases of the junction unmatched. This CDR3 comprises 17 residues. The CDR3 bases are TGTGCCAGCAGCCCCGGGACAGGGAGTTATAGCAATCAGCCCCAGCATTTT. Residues: CASSPGTGSYSNQPQHF.

CDR3: CATSDFGDGEKLFF. CDR3 DNA sequence: TGTGCCACCAGTGATTTTGGGGACGGGGAAAAACTGTTTTTT. The chain employs TRBV24-1 and TRBJ1-4; possible D gene TRBD1, 5 bases. V was cut by 1 base and J by 8 bases, with 10 bases left in between. This CDR3 is built from 14 residues. The germline V gene has CDR1 KGHDR and CDR2 SFDVKD.

V gene TRBV25-1 combines with J gene TRBJ1-6; D remains unclear. Trimming left V 0 bases short and J 9 bases short, with 9 bases between. Per the germline V gene, CDR1 is MGHDK and CDR2 is SYGVNS. The CDR3 runs 14 residues. CDR3 in amino acids: CASSEYMGGSPLHF. The CDR3 DNA reads TGTGCCAGCAGTGAATATATGGGCGGTTCACCCCTCCACTTT.

The count of this clone is one. The chain uses TRBV9 and TRBJ1-6, with no clear D. V was pared by 0 bases and J by 7 bases, with 5 bases between. The germline gives CDR1 SGDLS, CDR2 YYNGEE. This CDR3 region has 13 residues. The DNA of the CDR3 is TGTGCCAGCAGCGTAGTAGGAAATTCACCCCTCCACTTT. It codes for CASSVVGNSPLHF.

The table lists this clone with a count of one. The chain links TRBV23-1 to TRBJ2-5, with TRBD1 as a possible D gene (6 bases). TRBV23-1 is assigned to the ORF class and has an uncertain function. Trimming shortened V by 6 bases and J by 2 bases, and 22 bases separated the two germline ends. The CDR3 runs 17 residues. CDR3 residues: CASSLKQGEDLQETQYF. In nucleotides, the CDR3 is TGCGCCAGCAGCCTTAAACAGGGAGAGGACTTACAAGAGACCCAGTACTTC.

The V and J genes are TRBV4-1 and TRBJ2-5; tentatively, D is TRBD1 (7 bases). The CDR3 is 15 amino acids. V lost 1 base to trimming and J lost 5 bases, with 14 bases between them. The V gene's germline CDR1 is MGHRA and CDR2 YSYEKL. The chain's CDR3 is CASSQVGRGRETQYF. CDR3 nucleotides: TGCGCCAGCAGCCAAGTTGGCAGGGGGAGGGAGACCCAGTACTTC.

V is TRBV19 and J is TRBJ2-4; D uncertain. The CDR3 covers 13 residues. Per germline, CDR1 LNHDA and CDR2 SQIVND (reference sequence). V was pared by 6 bases and J by 3 bases, with 9 bases between. CDR3 residues: CASRSVDKNIQYF. In DNA, the CDR3 is TGTGCCAGTAGGTCCGTCGACAAAAACATTCAGTACTTC.

This chain connects TRBV7-2 to TRBJ2-7; D is undetermined. This CDR3 has 12 amino acids. The germline V gene has CDR1 SGHTA and CDR2 FQGNSA. The germline V and J ends were trimmed by 6 bases and 6 bases, with 12 bases remaining between them. CDR3: CASRTPPGEQYV. The CDR3 nucleotides read TGTGCCAGCAGAACACCCCCCGGCGAGCAGTACGTC.

V and J are TRBV28 and TRBJ1-5; no definite D call. The CDR3 sequence is 16 residues long. Germline values: CDR1 MDHEN, CDR2 SYDVKM. V was trimmed by 6 bases and J by 6 bases, leaving 21 bases between them. The CDR3 is CASSSAGRTMSQPQHF. The CDR3 bases are TGTGCCAGCAGCTCGGCCGGCAGGACGATGAGTCAGCCCCAGCATTTT.

The chain joins TRBV28 to TRBJ1-1; D remains unclear. The germline CDR1 and CDR2 sequences are MDHEN and SYDVKM. The CDR3 extends over 13 amino acids. Trimming pared 5 bases from V and 6 bases from J, leaving 13 bases between. CDR3 bases: TGTGCCAGCAGTGTCGGAAGAGAGGCTGAAGCTTTCTTT. Amino acid sequence: CASSVGREAEAFF.

The chain is built from TRBV19 and TRBJ2-4; TRBD1 aligns across 10 bases. V lost 5 bases, J lost 6 bases, and 1 base stayed unmatched. From germline, CDR1 is LNHDA and CDR2 SQIVND (reference sequence). There are 13 residues in the CDR3. For the CDR3, the DNA is TGTGCCAGTAGTCGGGACAGGGGAAACATTCAGTACTTC. Protein sequence: CASSRDRGNIQYF.